This TCR beta chain was sequenced in a study of shared clonotypes between healthy human individuals. About the study: Donor composition was a couple of women and a few men, aged 18 to 49.

The CDR3 extends over 16 amino acids. V gave up 4 bases and J gave up 3 bases; unmatched junction bases: 10. Germline V gene sequence: CDR1 SNHLY, CDR2 FYNNEI. There were only Caucasian adults among the donors, and all lived in Nashville, Tennessee. An assay was performed, and its level was deep. In the source study's methods: Filtering differed, since immunoSEQ gave only junction sequences and no quality scores. TCRdb keeps only in-frame clones here, not all; method: immunoSEQ multiplex PCR. D and trimming come from the DNA, and the V and J calls and clone size come from that table. The table shows some 450,000 clones, with roughly three quarters occurring only once.

This clonotype was obtained from a middle-aged woman in good health. Some clones in this sample may be carry-over from other donors' samples. The chain links TRBV2 to TRBJ2-7, with TRBD2 matching 9 bases. Sample: PBMCs. The CDR3 DNA reads TGTGCCAGCAGTGGGGAGCTAGCGGGGATGGTCTACGAGCAGTACTTC. Amino acid sequence: CASSGELAGMVYEQYF. The full variable domain, its missing parts supplied by reference TRBV2 and TRBJ2-7, is EPEVTQTPSHQVTQMGQEVILRCVPISNHLYFYWYRQILGQKVEFLVSFYNNEISEKSEIFDDQFSVERPDGSNFTLKIRSTKLEDSAMYFCASSGELAGMVYEQYFGPGTRLTVT.